This T cell receptor beta chain was sequenced during a study of blood T cell repertoires in COVID-19 (dated by TCRdb to 2018 to 2021). A note on the overall study: Samples covering the acute and convalescent phases of COVID-19 were provided by collaborators in the United States, Italy and Spain. HLA class I and class II types, where available, came from metadata supplied by the sample provider rather than from assay-based typing. The sample metadata nearly always contained a de-identified subject ID, COVID-19 status, age in years and sex. The prospective study material was composed of cDNA or gDNA derived from T cells, B-cell-depleted T cells, or PBMCs. The repertoires were released in a freely available public database intended as a resource for research on the immune response to SARS-CoV-2. The samples were drawn from the first 160 participants of the ongoing ImmuneRACE study and from 1,254 subjects provided by 6 global collaborators. Subjects who had been exposed to COVID-19, were actively infected with it, or had recovered from it provided the deeply sampled blood TCRbeta repertoires that made up the dataset.

Here is what the overall study found, with its caveats: The amount of clinical and demographic metadata varied by source and participant and was provided uncurated.

Comments on this clone: Its target antigen remains unknown. No base quality information exists; no much larger clone differs at one position.

Each collaborating institution followed its own protocols to collect whole blood in K2EDTA tubes. For TCRbeta analysis, collaborator samples were shipped as frozen whole blood, as isolated PBMCs, or as DNA extracted from either sample type. The junction carries 12 bases between V and J, which are trimmed by 0 bases and 4 bases respectively. According to the germline V gene, CDR1 reads LGHNT and CDR2 reads FRNRAP. From the cysteine up to the phenylalanine, the CDR3 has a length of 15 residues. Solely the CDR3 DNA is kept, with 45 bases framed from the first base. The immunoSEQ Assay, a bias-controlled multiplex PCR, was used to amplify TCRbeta CDR3 regions from genomic DNA. The original pipeline was this. Nucleated cell counts per sample were estimated from amplification of reference gene primers within the assay. Sequence reads were collapsed and filtered to measure the absolute abundance of every unique TCRbeta CDR3 rearrangement. For each sample, productive Simpson clonality was calculated as the square root of Simpson's diversity index over productive rearrangements. As stored in TCRdb, this immuneACCESS dataset retains in-frame rearrangements with V and J assigned. A fraction of the clones does not appear; measured against another copy, unresolved V genes explain less than half of the discrepancy, and the remainder lacks a known reason. V and J calls and clone size are those listed in that table; D and trimming were worked out from the DNA. The sample data list hundreds of thousands of clones, and roughly 89% of these were observed just once. The ten largest clones represent roughly 4.8% of the sample.

Material for sequencing was peripheral blood. The chain links TRBV12-5 with TRBJ1-2; TRBD1 is a possible D gene, resting on 6 matching bases. The source is a man aged 40-49 years with acute or convalescent COVID-19. The DNA sequence reads TGTGCTAGTGGTTTGGTAAGAGGACAGCTCTATGGCTACACCTTC. Translated, it gives CASGLVRGQLYGYTF.